The 20 T cell receptor beta chains in this list originate from one sample, sequenced in a study of T cell repertoires in aging, cancer and after chemotherapy. A mixed TRB-A/B primer pool amplified rearranged TRB by multiplex touch-down PCR. One entry per CDR3 protein, called by TCRdb with MiXCR from the multiplex PCR reads. The sample lists roughly 6,200 distinct CDR3 sequences; 25% to 30% were seen once. Peripheral blood genomic DNA, not sorted cells or RNA, was the template. The sample taken for sequencing was blood. All receptors come from a human donor in good health.

A note on this clonotype: This may be a read error, as it is one base from a much larger clone. The chain couples TRBV12-3 or TRBV12-4 to TRBJ1-6; D is unresolved. The CDR3 length is 15 residues. CDR3 bases: TGTGCCAGCAGTTTACATACAGAAAATAATTCACCCCTCCTCTTT. Translating it yields CASSLHTENNSPLLF.

V gene TRBV6-2 or TRBV6-3 combines with J gene TRBJ2-7; TRBD2 matches at 10 bases. This CDR3 contains 14 residues. V gave up 6 bases and J gave up 2 bases; unmatched junction bases: 4. Germline assignment: CDR1 MNHEY and CDR2 SVGEGT. The CDR3 is CASRKLAGTYEQYF. For the CDR3, the DNA is TGTGCCAGCAGAAAACTAGCGGGAACCTACGAGCAGTACTTC.

This clonotype is labeled as medium-sized. The rearrangement uses TRBV10-2 and TRBJ1-1, with TRBD1 as a possible D gene (6 bases). CDR1 is WSHSY, CDR2 SAAADI, per germline. There are 13 residues in the CDR3. With 9 bases removed from V and 4 bases from J, the gap between germline ends came to 15 bases. The CDR3 sequence is CASVQGGSTEAFF. The CDR3, as DNA: TGCGCCAGTGTACAGGGCGGGAGCACTGAAGCTTTCTTT.

This clonotype is labeled medium-sized. The chain is built from TRBV15 and TRBJ2-2; 7 bases align to TRBD1. Germline-derived CDR1 and CDR2 are LNHNV and YYDKDF (reference sequence). There are 17 residues in the CDR3. With V trimmed by 7 bases and J by 0 bases, 11 bases remained unmatched. The CDR3 loop is CATTTDRRSSNTGELFF. Here the CDR3 DNA reads TGTGCCACCACGACGGACAGGAGATCTTCGAACACCGGGGAGCTGTTTTTT. The variable domain in full, with the rest retrieved from reference TRBV15 and TRBJ2-2, is DAMVIQNPRYQVTQFGKPVTLSCSQTLNHNVMYWYQQKSSQAPKLLFHYYDKDFNNEADTPDNFQSRRPNTSFCFLDIRSPGLGDTAMYLCATTTDRRSSNTGELFFGEGSRLTVL.

This clonotype is labeled as medium-sized. The chain carries TRBV11-3 and TRBJ2-3, with TRBD2 identical over 12 bases. The CDR3 runs to 17 residues. CDR1 is SGHNT, CDR2 YENEEA, per germline. V lost 4 bases, J lost 4 bases, and 9 bases stayed unmatched. Here the CDR3 DNA reads TGTGCCAGCAGCTCGCCCCCGACTAGCGGGAGCCCAGATACGCAGTATTTT. This gives the protein CASSSPPTSGSPDTQYF.

This clonotype was counted a few times. CDR3 region: CASSLVVWAGETQYF. CDR3 sequence (DNA): TGTGCCAGCAGCTTAGTCGTTTGGGCGGGGGAGACCCAGTACTTC. The chain couples TRBV7-2 to TRBJ2-5, with TRBD2 as a possible D gene (6 bases). This CDR3 is built from 15 residues. Germline CDR1 is SGHTA and CDR2 is FQGNSA. V was cut by 1 base and J by 5 bases, with 14 bases left in between.

By its share, this clonotype is medium-sized (0.01 to 0.1%). The chain has TRBV6-5 and TRBJ2-7; D gene unclear. The CDR3 totals 12 residues. Looked up from germline, CDR1 is MNHEY and CDR2 is SVGAGI. Trimming removed 6 bases at V and 6 bases at J, with 12 bases between. In DNA, the CDR3 is TGTGCCAGCAGGAGAAGGGAAGGCGAGCAGTACTTC. Amino acid sequence: CASRRREGEQYF.

This clonotype counts as medium-sized. This chain joins TRBV18 and TRBJ1-2, with unresolved D. CDR3 length: 14 residues. V lost 0 bases to trimming and J lost 3 bases, with 8 bases between them. Germline V lookup: CDR1 KGHSH, CDR2 LQKENI. Written as DNA, the CDR3 is TGTGCCAGCTCACCACCCGGCAGGTACTATGGCTACACCTTC. Translating it yields CASSPPGRYYGYTF.

This clonotype is judged medium-sized. The J gene is TRBJ2-7, the V gene TRBV18; D uncertain. The V end lost 0 bases, the J end lost 0 bases, and 9 bases lay between the germline ends. This CDR3 contains 15 residues. Germline assignment: CDR1 KGHSH and CDR2 LQKENI. In nucleotides, the CDR3 is TGTGCCAGCTCACCACCGCCGGGTGGCTCCTACGAGCAGTACTTC. It translates to CASSPPPGGSYEQYF.

The chain is built from TRBV12-3 or TRBV12-4 and TRBJ1-5, with no clear D. The ends were cut back, 3 bases at V and 3 bases at J, with 9 bases in the middle. CDR3 length: 14 amino acids. CDR3 DNA: TGTGCCAGCAGTTTGGGCAGCAACAATCAGCCCCAGCATTTT. This sequence encodes CASSLGSNNQPQHF.

In regard to this clonotype: A much larger clone differs by one base, so this may be a read error. The rearrangement uses TRBV5-5 and TRBJ2-2, with a tentative D call TRBD2 (6 bases). This CDR3 comprises 14 residues. CDR1 and CDR2 (germline): SGHKS, YYEKEE (reference sequence). CDR3 nucleotide sequence: TGTGCCAGTAGTATTTCTGGCTCGACCGGGGGGCTGTTTTTT. Amino acid sequence: CASSISGSTGGLFF.

A remark on this clonotype: An end of the junction does not agree with germline; a read error may underlie this. The chain carries TRBV27 and TRBJ2-7, with TRBD1 as a possible D gene (5 bases). The germline V gene encodes CDR1 MNHEY and CDR2 SMNVEV (reference sequence). This CDR3 has 12 amino acids. As DNA, the CDR3 is TGCGCCAGCAGTGACAGTTTTGGCGAGCAGTACTTC. It encodes CASSDSFGEQYF.

This clonotype has only a few counts. The chain links TRBV12-5 to TRBJ2-1; possibly TRBD1 for D (6 bases). This CDR3 has 14 amino acids. The V end was cut by 7 bases, the J end by 2 bases, with 12 bases between. CDR1 LGHNT and CDR2 FRNRAP come from the germline V gene. In nucleotides, the CDR3 is TGTGCTAGTGTAGGGGGACAAGCCTACAATGAGCAGTTCTTC. Amino acids: CASVGGQAYNEQFF.

The chain joins TRBV6-4 to TRBJ2-3; D may be TRBD1 or TRBD2 (5 bases each). The germline CDR1 and CDR2 sequences are MRHNA and SNTAGT. The CDR3 runs to 15 residues. Deletions cut 3 bases from V and 4 bases from J, with 14 bases between. The CDR3 DNA follows: TGTGCCAGCAGTGATAGGGGAGAGGGTGCAGATACGCAGTATTTT. Translating gives CASSDRGEGADTQYF.

The chain combines TRBV30 with TRBJ2-1, with D possibly being TRBD1 (6 bases). In germline, CDR1 is GTSNPN, CDR2 SVGIG (reference sequence). V was clipped by 1 base and J by 10 bases, with 14 bases between them. This CDR3 has 13 residues. CDR3 sequence: CAWSGTLQGEQFF. For the CDR3, the DNA is TGTGCCTGGAGTGGGACGCTTCAGGGGGAGCAGTTCTTC.

This clonotype is medium-sized in the sample. The J gene is TRBJ2-3, the V gene TRBV27; 10 positions match TRBD1. This CDR3 is 15 amino acids long. Germline trimming cut 5 bases from V and 2 bases from J; bases unmatched to any gene: 4. CDR1 and CDR2 from the germline V gene are MNHEY and SMNVEV (reference sequence). The CDR3 reads CASSPGTGATDTQYF. DNA of the CDR3: TGTGCCAGCAGTCCGGGGACAGGGGCCACAGATACGCAGTATTTT.

This clonotype has more than one count but fewer than ten. The rearrangement links TRBV6-5 to TRBJ2-1, with TRBD1 as a possible D gene (5 bases). This CDR3 has 16 amino acids. CDR1 and CDR2 (germline): MNHEY, SVGAGI. The V end was cut by 5 bases, the J end by 0 bases, with 14 bases between. In DNA form, the CDR3 reads TGTGCCAGCAGTGCTCCAACAGGAAGCTCCTACAATGAGCAGTTCTTC. Protein product: CASSAPTGSSYNEQFF.

This sequence joins TRBV6-5 and TRBJ2-7; D might be TRBD1 or TRBD2, each matching 5 bases. V lost 7 bases, J lost 5 bases, and 18 bases lay in between. The CDR3 has 14 residues. The germline V gene encodes CDR1 MNHEY and CDR2 SVGAGI. The CDR3 bases are TGTGCCAGCACGGAAGCAGGGAGTCACAACGAGCAGTACTTC. As protein: CASTEAGSHNEQYF.

V and J are TRBV7-3 and TRBJ1-3; D might be TRBD1 (5 bases). CDR1 SGHTA and CDR2 FQGTGA come from the germline V gene. V gave up 2 bases and J gave up 4 bases, with 15 bases separating them. CDR3 length equals 16 residues. The CDR3 reads CASSLVSPGPGNTIYF. DNA of the CDR3: TGTGCCAGCAGCTTAGTGTCGCCAGGGCCCGGAAACACCATATATTTT.

Within the sample, this clonotype is medium-sized. The chain carries TRBV19 and TRBJ1-1, with D unclear. V dropped 2 bases and J dropped 1 base, with 8 bases sitting between them. CDR1 is LNHDA, CDR2 SQIVND, per germline (reference sequence). CDR3 size: 14 residues. The CDR3 reads CASSISPRNTEAFF. In DNA, the CDR3 is TGTGCCAGTAGTATAAGTCCGAGGAACACTGAAGCTTTCTTT.